This TCR beta chain was captured in a study of T cell changes during pregnancy in multiple sclerosis. The assay was immunoSEQ multiplex PCR, and TCRdb's table has in-frame clones only and misses some. The sample records tens of thousands of clones, roughly nine tenths being singletons. Per germline, CDR1 MNHEY and CDR2 SVGAGI. The CDR3 length is 16 residues. V gave up 0 bases and J gave up 2 bases, with 14 bases separating them. The genes are TRBV6-5 and TRBJ2-7; D is perhaps TRBD1 (6 bases). Sequenced here: CD4+ T cells from peripheral blood mononuclear cells, sampled in the third trimester of pregnancy. The receptor was derived from a female donor in good health, enrolled as a control in a pregnancy study. CDR3 in amino acids: CASSYSSSTGTYEQYF. CDR3 sequence (DNA): TGTGCCAGCAGTTACTCCTCTTCGACAGGAACCTACGAGCAGTACTTC.